This T cell receptor (beta chain) was documented in a study of cytomegalovirus exposure and HLA in healthy donors. Remarks on this clone: A junction boundary mismatches the germline segment, possibly from a read error.

The CDR3 runs to 16 residues. Germline CDR1 is SGHDT and CDR2 is YYEEEE. PCR employed 60 Vbeta and 13 Jbeta primers. Original handling: Among the unique TCR beta chains that a later analysis counted, roughly 80 million in all, 10 million to 14 million were shared. TCRdb's copy holds only in-frame clones and misses some; the assay was immunoSEQ multiplex PCR. V and J calls and clone size are copied from that table; D and trimming were computed from the DNA. This sample has about 140,000 clones, with roughly 66% found just once. The genes are TRBV5-6 and TRBJ2-1, with 11 bases matching TRBD2. The sequence derives from an older woman in good health and CMV-seronegative. Material for sequencing was PBMCs. The CDR3 region is CASSFYGLAGGNEQLF. The CDR3 DNA is TGTGCCAGCAGCTTCTACGGGCTAGCGGGAGGAAATGAGCAGCTCTTC.